This TCR beta chain is from a study of blood T cell repertoires in COVID-19. Study overall: Collection of acute and convalescent COVID-19 samples took place in the United States, Italy and Spain. T cells, B-cell-depleted T cells, or PBMCs supplied cDNA or gDNA.

The data were produced by immunoSEQ multiplex PCR, yet TCRdb's version contains in-frame clones alone and is incomplete. The sample holds approximately 350,000 clones, approximately 86% seen once. Seattle participants joined during active infection and were tracked over time. This sequence was found in a woman between 55 and 75 years old with COVID-19, enrolled during active disease. Source material: peripheral blood.

As DNA, the CDR3 is TGTGCCAGCAGCCCCGGGGGGGCAGGTGAAGCTTTCTTT. Translated: CASSPGGAGEAFF. This rearrangement joins TRBV4-2 to TRBJ1-1; the D gene is possibly TRBD1 (6 bases). The germline gives CDR1 LGHNA, CDR2 YNFKEQ. The CDR3 runs 13 residues. Trimming stripped 4 bases from V and 7 bases from J, with 13 bases between.